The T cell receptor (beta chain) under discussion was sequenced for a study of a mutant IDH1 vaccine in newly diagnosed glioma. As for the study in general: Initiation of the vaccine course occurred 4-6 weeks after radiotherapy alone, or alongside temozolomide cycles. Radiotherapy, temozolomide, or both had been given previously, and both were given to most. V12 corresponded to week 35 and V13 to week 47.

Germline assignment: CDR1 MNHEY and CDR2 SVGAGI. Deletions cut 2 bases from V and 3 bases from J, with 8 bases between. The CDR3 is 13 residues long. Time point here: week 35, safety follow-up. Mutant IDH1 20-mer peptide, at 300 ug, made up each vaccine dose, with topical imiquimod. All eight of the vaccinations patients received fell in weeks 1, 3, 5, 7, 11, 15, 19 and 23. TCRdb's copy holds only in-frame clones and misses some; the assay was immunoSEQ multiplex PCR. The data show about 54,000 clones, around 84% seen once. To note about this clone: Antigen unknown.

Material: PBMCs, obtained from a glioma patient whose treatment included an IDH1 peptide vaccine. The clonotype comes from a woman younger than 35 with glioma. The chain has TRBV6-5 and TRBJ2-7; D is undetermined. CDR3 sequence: CASSYPVGYEQYF. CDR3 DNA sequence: TGTGCCAGCAGTTACCCGGTCGGCTACGAGCAGTACTTC.